The entry below gives a single T cell receptor (beta chain) sequence along with its context. As yet, its antigen is unknown. 60 Vbeta and 13 Jbeta primers were used in PCR. The method was immunoSEQ multiplex PCR; TCRdb's version includes in-frame clones alone and lacks a portion of them. The sample holds roughly 100,000 clones, around 68% seen once. Germline V lookup: CDR1 SQVTM, CDR2 ANQGSEA. With 5 bases removed from V and 6 bases from J, the gap between germline ends came to 20 bases. CDR3 size: 14 residues. The entry originates in a study of cytomegalovirus exposure and HLA in healthy donors. Study-wide results and caveats: V segments that were indistinguishable, TRBV6-2 and TRBV6-3 among them, were omitted from analysis.

The sequenced material came from PBMCs. This chain connects TRBV29-1 to TRBJ2-7; D perhaps matches TRBD1 (6 bases). This TCR came from a human donor in good health. In nucleotides, the CDR3 is TGCAGCGTTCTGACAGGCCTTGGGCCGGGCGAGCAGTACTTC. Amino acid sequence: CSVLTGLGPGEQYF.